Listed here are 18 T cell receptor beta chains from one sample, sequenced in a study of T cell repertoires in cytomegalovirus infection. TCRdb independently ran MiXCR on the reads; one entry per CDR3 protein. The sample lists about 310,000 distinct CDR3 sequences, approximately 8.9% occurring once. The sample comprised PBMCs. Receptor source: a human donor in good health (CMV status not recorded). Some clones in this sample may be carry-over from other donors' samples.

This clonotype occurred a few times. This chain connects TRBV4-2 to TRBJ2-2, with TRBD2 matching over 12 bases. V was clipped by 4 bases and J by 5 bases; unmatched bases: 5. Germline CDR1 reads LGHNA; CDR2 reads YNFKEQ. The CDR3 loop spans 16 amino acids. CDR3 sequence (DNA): TGTGCCAGCAGCCCTCGGACTAGCGGGGATACCGGGGAGCTGTTTTTT. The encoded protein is CASSPRTSGDTGELFF.

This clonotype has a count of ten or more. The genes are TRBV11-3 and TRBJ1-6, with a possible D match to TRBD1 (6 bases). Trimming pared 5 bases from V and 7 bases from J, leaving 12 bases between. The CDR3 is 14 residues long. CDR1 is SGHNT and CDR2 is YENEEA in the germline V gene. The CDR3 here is CASSLGQPNSPLHF. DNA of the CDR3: TGTGCCAGCAGCCTCGGACAGCCCAATTCACCCCTCCACTTT. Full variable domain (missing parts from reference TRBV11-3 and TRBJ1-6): EAGVVQSPRYKIIEKKQPVAFWCNPISGHNTLYWYLQNLGQGPELLIRYENEEAVDDSQLPKDRFSAERLKGVDSTLKIQPAELGDSAVYLCASSLGQPNSPLHFGNGTRLTVT.

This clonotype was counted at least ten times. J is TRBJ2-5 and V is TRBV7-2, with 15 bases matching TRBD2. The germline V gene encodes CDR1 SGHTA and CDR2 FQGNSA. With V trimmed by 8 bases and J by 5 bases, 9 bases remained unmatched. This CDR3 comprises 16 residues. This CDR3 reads CASLPGLAGGRETQYF. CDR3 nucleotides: TGTGCCAGCTTACCCGGACTAGCGGGGGGGCGGGAGACCCAGTACTTC. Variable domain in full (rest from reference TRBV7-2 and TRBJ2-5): GAGVSQSPSNKVTEKGKDVELRCDPISGHTALYWYRQSLGQGLEFLIYFQGNSAPDKSGLPSDRFSAERTGGSVSTLTIQRTQQEDSAVYLCASLPGLAGGRETQYFGPGTRLLVL.

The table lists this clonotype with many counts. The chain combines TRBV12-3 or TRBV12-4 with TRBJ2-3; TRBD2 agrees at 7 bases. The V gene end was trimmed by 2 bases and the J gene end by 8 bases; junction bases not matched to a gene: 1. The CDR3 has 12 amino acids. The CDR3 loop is CASSLSGATQYF. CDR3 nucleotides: TGTGCCAGCAGTTTAAGCGGGGCTACGCAGTATTTT.

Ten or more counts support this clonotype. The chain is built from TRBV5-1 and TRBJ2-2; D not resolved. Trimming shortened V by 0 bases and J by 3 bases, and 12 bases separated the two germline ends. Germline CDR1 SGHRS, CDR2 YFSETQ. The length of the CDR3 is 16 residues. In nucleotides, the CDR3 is TGCGCCAGCAGCTTGGAGGGTCCCTCCGACACCGGGGAGCTGTTTTTT. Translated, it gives CASSLEGPSDTGELFF. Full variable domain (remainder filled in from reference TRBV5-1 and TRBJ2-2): KAGVTQTPRYLIKTRGQQVTLSCSPISGHRSVSWYQQTPGQGLQFLFEYFSETQRNKGNFPGRFSGRQFSNSRSEMNVSTLELGDSALYLCASSLEGPSDTGELFFGEGSRLTVL.

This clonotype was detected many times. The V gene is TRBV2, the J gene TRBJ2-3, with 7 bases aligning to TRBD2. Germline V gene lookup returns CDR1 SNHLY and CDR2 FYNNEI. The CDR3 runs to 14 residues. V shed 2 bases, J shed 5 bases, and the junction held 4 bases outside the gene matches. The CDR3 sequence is CASSELRGLDTQYF. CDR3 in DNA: TGTGCCAGCAGTGAATTGCGGGGGTTAGATACGCAGTATTTT.

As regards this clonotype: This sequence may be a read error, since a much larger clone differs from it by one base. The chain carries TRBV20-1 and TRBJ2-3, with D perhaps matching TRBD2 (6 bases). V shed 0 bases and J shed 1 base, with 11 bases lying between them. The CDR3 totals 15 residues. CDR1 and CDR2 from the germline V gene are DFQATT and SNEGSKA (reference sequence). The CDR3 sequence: CSAREAGPRTDTQYF. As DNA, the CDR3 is TGCAGTGCTAGAGAGGCGGGGCCCCGCACAGATACGCAGTATTTT.

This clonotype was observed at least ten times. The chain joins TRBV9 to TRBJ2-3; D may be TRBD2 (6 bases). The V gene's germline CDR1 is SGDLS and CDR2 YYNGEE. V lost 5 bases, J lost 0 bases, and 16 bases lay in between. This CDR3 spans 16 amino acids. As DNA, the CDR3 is TGTGCCAGCAGTCTCGGGGGAGCGACTAGCACAGATACGCAGTATTTT. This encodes CASSLGGATSTDTQYF.

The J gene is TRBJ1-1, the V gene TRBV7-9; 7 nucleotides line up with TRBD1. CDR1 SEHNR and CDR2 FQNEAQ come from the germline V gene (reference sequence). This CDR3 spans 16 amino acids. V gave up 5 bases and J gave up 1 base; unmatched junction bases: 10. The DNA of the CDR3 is TGTGCCAGCAGCGGACCCGGGACAGACCGGAACACTGAAGCTTTCTTT. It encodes CASSGPGTDRNTEAFF. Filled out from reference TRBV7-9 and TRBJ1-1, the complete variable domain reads DTGVSQNPRHKITKRGQNVTFRCDPISEHNRLYWYRQTLGQGPEFLTYFQNEAQLEKSRLLSDRFSAERPKGSFSTLEIQRTEQGDSAMYLCASSGPGTDRNTEAFFGQGTRLTVV.

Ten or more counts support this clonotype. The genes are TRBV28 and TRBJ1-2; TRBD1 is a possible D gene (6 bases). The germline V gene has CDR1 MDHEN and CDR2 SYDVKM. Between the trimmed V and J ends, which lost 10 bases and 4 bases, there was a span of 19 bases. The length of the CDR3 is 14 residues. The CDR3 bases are TGTGCCACCGACTTGAATCGGGACACCTATGGCTACACCTTC. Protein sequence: CATDLNRDTYGYTF.

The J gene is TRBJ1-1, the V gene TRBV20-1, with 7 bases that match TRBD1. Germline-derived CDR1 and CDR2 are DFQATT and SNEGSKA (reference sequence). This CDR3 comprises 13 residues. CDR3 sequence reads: CSEVGTANTEAFF. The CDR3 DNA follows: TGCAGCGAAGTCGGGACAGCTAACACTGAAGCTTTCTTT.

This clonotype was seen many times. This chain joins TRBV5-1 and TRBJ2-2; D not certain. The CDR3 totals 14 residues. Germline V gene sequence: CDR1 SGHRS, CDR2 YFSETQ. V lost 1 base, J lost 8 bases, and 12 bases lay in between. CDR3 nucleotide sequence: TGCGCCAGCAGCTTGAGGCCGGAGCATGGGGAGCTGTTTTTT. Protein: CASSLRPEHGELFF.

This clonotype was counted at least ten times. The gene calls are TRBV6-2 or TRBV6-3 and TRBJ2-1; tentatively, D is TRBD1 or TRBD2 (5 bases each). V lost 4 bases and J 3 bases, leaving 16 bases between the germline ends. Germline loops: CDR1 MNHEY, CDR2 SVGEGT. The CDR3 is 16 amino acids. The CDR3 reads CASSSLGDQVYNEQFF. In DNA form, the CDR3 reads TGTGCCAGCAGTTCCTTAGGGGACCAGGTCTACAATGAGCAGTTCTTC.

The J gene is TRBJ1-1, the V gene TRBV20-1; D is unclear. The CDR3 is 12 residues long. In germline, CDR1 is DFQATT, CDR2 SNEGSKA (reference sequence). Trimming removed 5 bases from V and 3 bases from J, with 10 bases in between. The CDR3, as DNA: TGCAGTGCTCCTGTACGGTACACTGAAGCTTTCTTT. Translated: CSAPVRYTEAFF.

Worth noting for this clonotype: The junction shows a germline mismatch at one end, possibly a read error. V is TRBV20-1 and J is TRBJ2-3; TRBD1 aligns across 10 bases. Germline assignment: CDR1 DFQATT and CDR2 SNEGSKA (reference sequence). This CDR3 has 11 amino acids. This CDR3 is CSASNNRDRGF. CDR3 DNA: TGCAGTGCTAGCAACAACCGGGACAGGGGTTTT.

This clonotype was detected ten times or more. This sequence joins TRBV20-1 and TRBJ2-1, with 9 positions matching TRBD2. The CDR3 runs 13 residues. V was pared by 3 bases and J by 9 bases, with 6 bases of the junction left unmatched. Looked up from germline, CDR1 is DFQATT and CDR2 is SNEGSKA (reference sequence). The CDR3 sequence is CSASSSGVGEQFF. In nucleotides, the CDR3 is TGCAGTGCTAGCTCTAGCGGGGTCGGTGAGCAGTTCTTC.

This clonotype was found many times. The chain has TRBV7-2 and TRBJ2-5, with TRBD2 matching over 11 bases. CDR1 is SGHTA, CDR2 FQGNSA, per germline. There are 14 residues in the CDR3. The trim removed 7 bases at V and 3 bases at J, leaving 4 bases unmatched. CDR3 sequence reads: CASKPGLAEETQYF. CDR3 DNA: TGTGCCAGCAAGCCGGGACTAGCGGAAGAGACCCAGTACTTC.

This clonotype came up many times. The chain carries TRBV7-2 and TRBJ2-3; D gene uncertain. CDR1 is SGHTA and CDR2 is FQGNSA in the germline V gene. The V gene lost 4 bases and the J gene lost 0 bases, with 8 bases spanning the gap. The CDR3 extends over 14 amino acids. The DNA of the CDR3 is TGTGCCAGCAGCTGGGTAACTAGCACAGATACGCAGTATTTT. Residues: CASSWVTSTDTQYF. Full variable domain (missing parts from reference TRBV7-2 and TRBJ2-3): GAGVSQSPSNKVTEKGKDVELRCDPISGHTALYWYRQSLGQGLEFLIYFQGNSAPDKSGLPSDRFSAERTGGSVSTLTIQRTQQEDSAVYLCASSWVTSTDTQYFGPGTRLTVL.